This T cell receptor beta chain is drawn from a study of CD8+CD57+ T cells in acquired aplastic anemia. Study overall: The average for DNA from sorted CD4+ and CD8+ cells was roughly 3 ug. The study's findings and limits: It was found that some 31 CD8+ CDR3 sequences were shared between patients and controls.

Researchers used genomic DNA as the template to profile TCR beta VDJ and CDR3. TCRdb reprocessed the reads via MiXCR and lists one record per CDR3 protein. The table has 150,000 to 200,000 distinct CDR3 sequences, roughly 60% seen once. Whoever was chosen for sequencing had shown CD8+CD57+ cell expansion by flow cytometry. Each patient carried a diagnosis of severe acquired aplastic anemia. The trim removed 6 bases at V and 5 bases at J, leaving 6 bases unmatched. Germline values: CDR1 MNHEY, CDR2 SVGAGI. CDR3 length: 15 amino acids. This clonotype has a single count. The antigen remains undetermined. What was sequenced was sorted CD4+, CD8+, or CD8+CD57+ T cells (not recorded which) from PBMCs. The sequence came from a human donor with aplastic anemia. The chain uses TRBV6-5 and TRBJ1-5; 11 positions agree with TRBD1. The CDR3 here is CASSRGTGGYQPQHF. For the CDR3, the DNA is TGTGCCAGCAGCCGAGGGACAGGGGGTTATCAGCCCCAGCATTTT.